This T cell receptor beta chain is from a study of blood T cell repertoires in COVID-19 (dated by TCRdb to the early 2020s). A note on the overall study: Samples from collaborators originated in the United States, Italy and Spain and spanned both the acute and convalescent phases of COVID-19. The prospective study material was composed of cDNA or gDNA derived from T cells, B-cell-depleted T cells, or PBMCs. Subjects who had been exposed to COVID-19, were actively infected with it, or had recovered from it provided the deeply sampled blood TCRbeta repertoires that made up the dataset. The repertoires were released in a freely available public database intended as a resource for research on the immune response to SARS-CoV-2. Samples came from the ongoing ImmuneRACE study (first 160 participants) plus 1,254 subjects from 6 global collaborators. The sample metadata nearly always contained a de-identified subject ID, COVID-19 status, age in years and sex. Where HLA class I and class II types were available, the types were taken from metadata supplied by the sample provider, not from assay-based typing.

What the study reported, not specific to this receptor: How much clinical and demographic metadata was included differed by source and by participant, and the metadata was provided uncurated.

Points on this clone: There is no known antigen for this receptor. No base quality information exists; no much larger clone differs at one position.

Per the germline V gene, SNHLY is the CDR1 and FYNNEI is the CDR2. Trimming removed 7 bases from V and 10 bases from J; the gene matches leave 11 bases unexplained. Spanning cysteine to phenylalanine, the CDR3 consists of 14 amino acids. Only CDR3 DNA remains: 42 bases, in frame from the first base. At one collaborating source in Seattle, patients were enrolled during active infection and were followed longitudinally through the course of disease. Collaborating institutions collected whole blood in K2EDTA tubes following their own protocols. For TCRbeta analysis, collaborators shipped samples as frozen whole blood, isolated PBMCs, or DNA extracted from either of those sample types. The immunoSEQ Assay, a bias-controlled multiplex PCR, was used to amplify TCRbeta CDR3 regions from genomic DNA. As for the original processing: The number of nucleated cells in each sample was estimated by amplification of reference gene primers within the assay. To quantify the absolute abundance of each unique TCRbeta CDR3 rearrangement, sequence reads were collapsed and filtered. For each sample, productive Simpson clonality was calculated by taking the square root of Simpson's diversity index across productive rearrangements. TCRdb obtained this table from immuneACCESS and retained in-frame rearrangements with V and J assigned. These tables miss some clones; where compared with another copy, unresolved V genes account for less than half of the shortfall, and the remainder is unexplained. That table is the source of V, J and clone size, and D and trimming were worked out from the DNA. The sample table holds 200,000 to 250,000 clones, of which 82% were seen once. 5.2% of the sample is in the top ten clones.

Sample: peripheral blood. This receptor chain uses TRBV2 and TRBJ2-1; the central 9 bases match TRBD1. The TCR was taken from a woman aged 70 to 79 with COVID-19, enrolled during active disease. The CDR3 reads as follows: CASTVGTGIGEQFF. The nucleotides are TGTGCCAGCACGGTGGGGACAGGGATTGGGGAGCAGTTCTTC. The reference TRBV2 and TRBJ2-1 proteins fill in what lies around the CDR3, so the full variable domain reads EPEVTQTPSHQVTQMGQEVILRCVPISNHLYFYWYRQILGQKVEFLVSFYNNEISEKSEIFDDQFSVERPDGSNFTLKIRSTKLEDSAMYFCASTVGTGIGEQFFGPGTRLTVL.